The subject of this entry is one TCR beta chain. This entry is derived from a study of T cells in Graves' hyperthyroidism and ophthalmopathy. CDR1 is SGHTA, CDR2 FQGNSA, per germline. The V gene lost 6 bases and the J gene lost 1 base, with 9 bases spanning the gap. The CDR3 spans 13 residues. The source material, RNA transcripts, was used to amplify TCR beta CDR3 regions. HTBI primers drove first-round RT-PCR of the TCR CDR3. Each CDR3 protein is one row after TCRdb ran MiXCR on the multiplex PCR reads. The sample has about 300,000 distinct CDR3 sequences; approximately 18% are singletons. This chain links TRBV7-2 with TRBJ1-2, with D hard to call. Sequencing input: blood. This sequence originates from a man aged 45-65 years with Graves' ophthalmopathy. CDR3 protein: CASSQRVNYGYTF. CDR3 sequence (DNA): TGTGCCAGCAGTCAACGTGTTAACTATGGCTACACCTTC.